This entry lists 8 T cell receptor beta chains sequenced from one sample in a study of blood T cell repertoires in COVID-19. Assay used: immunoSEQ multiplex PCR; TCRdb lists only in-frame clones, some missing. The sample shows a few hundred thousand clones, roughly 89% of them seen only once. Material: PBMCs or T cells enriched from blood (not recorded which). The receptors shown here come from a man younger than 35 with acute COVID-19.

The chain is built from TRBV9 and TRBJ2-3; the D gene is possibly TRBD2 (6 bases). There are 15 residues in the CDR3. Germline V gene data show CDR1 as SGDLS and CDR2 as YYNGEE. V lost 0 bases and J lost 2, with 10 bases in between. The CDR3 DNA reads as TGTGCCAGCAGCGTAGCCGGGAGAAACACAGATACGCAGTATTTT. Translating gives CASSVAGRNTDTQYF.

The V call is TRBV18, the J call TRBJ2-2; 7 bases align to TRBD1. Germline V gives CDR1 KGHSH, CDR2 LQKENI. CDR3 length: 17 residues. The V gene end was trimmed by 0 bases and the J gene end by 1 base; junction bases not matched to a gene: 5. As DNA, the CDR3 is TGTGCCAGCTCACCACCGGAAGGGGGCCTGAACACCGGGGAGCTGTTTTTT. Its translation is CASSPPEGGLNTGELFF.

V usage is TRBV5-1 and J usage is TRBJ2-7; TRBD1 matches 7 bases. This CDR3 contains 13 residues. Trimming removed 6 bases from V and 2 bases from J; junction bases left unmatched: 5. Per germline, CDR1 SGHRS and CDR2 YFSETQ. CDR3 residues: CASTGQTTYEQYF. The CDR3 DNA follows: TGCGCCAGCACGGGACAGACGACCTACGAGCAGTACTTC.

V usage is TRBV11-2 and J usage is TRBJ2-5; D remains unclear. From germline, CDR1 is SGHAT and CDR2 FQNNGV. The CDR3 has 12 amino acids. Trimming shortened V by 1 base and J by 7 bases, and 7 bases separated the two germline ends. CDR3 protein: CASSLGFGTQYF. The CDR3 DNA follows: TGTGCCAGCAGCTTAGGGTTCGGGACCCAGTACTTC. The full variable domain, with the rest looked up from reference TRBV11-2 and TRBJ2-5, is EAGVAQSPRYKIIEKRQSVAFWCNPISGHATLYWYQQILGQGPKLLIQFQNNGVVDDSQLPKDRFSAERLKGVDSTLKIQPAKLEDSAVYLCASSLGFGTQYFGPGTRLLVL.

This rearrangement joins TRBV3-1 (or the pseudogene TRBV3-2) to TRBJ2-3; TRBD1 matches 10 bases. The CDR3 spans 14 residues. The trim removed 5 bases at V and 5 bases at J, leaving 4 bases unmatched. Looked up from germline, CDR1 is LGHDT and CDR2 is YNNKEL (reference sequence). The CDR3 DNA sequence: TGTGCCAGCAGCGACAGGGGGCTGGGAGATACGCAGTATTTT. Residues: CASSDRGLGDTQYF.

The chain joins TRBV9 to TRBJ2-7; TRBD2 matches at 11 bases. This CDR3 comprises 15 residues. V lost 0 bases and J lost 7; bases outside the gene matches: 6. Germline-derived CDR1 and CDR2 are SGDLS and YYNGEE. CDR3 protein: CASSVGGLAATEQYF. The CDR3 DNA sequence: TGTGCCAGCAGCGTAGGGGGACTAGCGGCAACTGAGCAGTACTTC.

V is TRBV4-1 and J is TRBJ1-2, with 7 bases aligning to TRBD1. CDR1 and CDR2 from the germline V gene are MGHRA and YSYEKL. This CDR3 has 16 residues. V gave up 1 base and J gave up 5 bases; unmatched junction bases: 10. CDR3 nucleotides: TGCGCCAGCAGCCAAGGAGGGGACAGTAGGTATTATGGCTACACCTTC. This translates into CASSQGGDSRYYGYTF.

This chain connects TRBV28 to TRBJ1-2, with a weak D call TRBD1 (6 bases). V was cut by 4 bases and J by 2 bases, with 17 bases left in between. From germline, CDR1 is MDHEN and CDR2 SYDVKM. The CDR3 has 16 amino acids. CDR3 nucleotide sequence: TGTGCCAGCAGTTCCTCGGGGAGGGGGAAGAACTATGGCTACACCTTC. Amino acid sequence: CASSSSGRGKNYGYTF.